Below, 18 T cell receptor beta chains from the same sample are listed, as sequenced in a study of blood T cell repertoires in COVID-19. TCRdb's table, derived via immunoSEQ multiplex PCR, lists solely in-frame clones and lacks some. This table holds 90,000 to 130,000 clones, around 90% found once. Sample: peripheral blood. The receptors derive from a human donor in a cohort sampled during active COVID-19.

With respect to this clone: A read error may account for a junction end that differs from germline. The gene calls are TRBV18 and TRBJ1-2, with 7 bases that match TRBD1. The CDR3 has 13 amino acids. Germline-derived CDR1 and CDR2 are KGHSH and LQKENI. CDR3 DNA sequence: TGTGCCAGCTCCCCACAGGGGAACTATGGCTACACCTTC. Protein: CASSPQGNYGYTF. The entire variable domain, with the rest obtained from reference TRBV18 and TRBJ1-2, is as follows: NAGVMQNPRHLVRRRGQEARLRCSPMKGHSHVYWYRQLPEEGLKFMVYLQKENIIDESGMPKERFSAEFPKEGPSILRIQQVVRGDSAAYFCASSPQGNYGYTFGSGTRLTVV.

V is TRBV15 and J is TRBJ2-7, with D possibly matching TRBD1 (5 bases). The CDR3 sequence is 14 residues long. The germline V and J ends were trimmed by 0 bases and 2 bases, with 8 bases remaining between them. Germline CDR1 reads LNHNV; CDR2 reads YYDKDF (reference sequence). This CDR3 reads CATSRDRGTYEQYF. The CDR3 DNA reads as TGTGCCACCAGCAGAGATAGGGGTACCTACGAGCAGTACTTC.

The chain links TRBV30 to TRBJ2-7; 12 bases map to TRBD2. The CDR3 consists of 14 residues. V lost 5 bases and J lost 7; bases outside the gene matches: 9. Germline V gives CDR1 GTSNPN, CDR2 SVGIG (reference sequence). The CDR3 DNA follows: TGTGCCTGGCAAACCGGGACTAGCGGGCCGGAGCAGTACTTC. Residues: CAWQTGTSGPEQYF.

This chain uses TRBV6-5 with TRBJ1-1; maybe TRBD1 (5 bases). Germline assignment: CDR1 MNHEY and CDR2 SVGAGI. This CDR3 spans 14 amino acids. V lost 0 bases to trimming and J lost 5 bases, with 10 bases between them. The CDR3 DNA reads TGTGCCAGCAGTTACTCGGGGCAGGGAACTGAAGCTTTCTTT. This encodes CASSYSGQGTEAFF.

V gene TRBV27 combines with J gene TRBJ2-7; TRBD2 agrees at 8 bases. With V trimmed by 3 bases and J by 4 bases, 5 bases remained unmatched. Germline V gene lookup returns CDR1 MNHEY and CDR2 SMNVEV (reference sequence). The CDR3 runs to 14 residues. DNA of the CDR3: TGTGCCAGCAGTTTGCGGGGGGCGGTATACGAGCAGTACTTC. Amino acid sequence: CASSLRGAVYEQYF.

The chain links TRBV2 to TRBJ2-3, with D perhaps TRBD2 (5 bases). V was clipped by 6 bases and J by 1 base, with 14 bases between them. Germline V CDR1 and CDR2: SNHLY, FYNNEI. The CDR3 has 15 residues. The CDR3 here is CASSRDATGTDTQYF. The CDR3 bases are TGTGCCAGCAGCCGGGATGCCACCGGCACAGATACGCAGTATTTT.

The DNA for the CDR3 is TGCGCCAGCAGCCCCCTTGGGGGGAGCAATCAGCCCCAGCATTTT. Encoded protein: CASSPLGGSNQPQHF. The V and J genes are TRBV5-1 and TRBJ1-5, with D perhaps matching TRBD1 (5 bases). V lost 4 bases to trimming and J lost 1 base, with 12 bases between them. The CDR3 consists of 15 residues. Germline V CDR1 and CDR2: SGHRS, YFSETQ.

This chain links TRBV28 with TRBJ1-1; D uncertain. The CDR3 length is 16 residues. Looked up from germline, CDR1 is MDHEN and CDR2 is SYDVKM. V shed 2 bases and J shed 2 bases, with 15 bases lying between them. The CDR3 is CASSLLKMGINTEAFF. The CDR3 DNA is TGTGCCAGCAGTTTACTGAAAATGGGCATCAACACTGAAGCTTTCTTT.

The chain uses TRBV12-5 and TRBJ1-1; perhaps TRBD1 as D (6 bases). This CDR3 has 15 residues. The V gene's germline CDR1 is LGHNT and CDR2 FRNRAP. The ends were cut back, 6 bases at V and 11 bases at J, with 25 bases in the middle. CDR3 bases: TGTGCTAGTGGCTCCCCCACAGGGATTGGTCTTTGGGCTTTCTTT. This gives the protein CASGSPTGIGLWAFF.

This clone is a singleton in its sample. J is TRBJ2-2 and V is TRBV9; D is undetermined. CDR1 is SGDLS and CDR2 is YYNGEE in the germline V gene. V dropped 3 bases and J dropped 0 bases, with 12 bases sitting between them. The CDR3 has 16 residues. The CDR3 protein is CASSARQNPNTGELFF. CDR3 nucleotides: TGTGCCAGCAGCGCAAGACAAAATCCGAACACCGGGGAGCTGTTTTTT.

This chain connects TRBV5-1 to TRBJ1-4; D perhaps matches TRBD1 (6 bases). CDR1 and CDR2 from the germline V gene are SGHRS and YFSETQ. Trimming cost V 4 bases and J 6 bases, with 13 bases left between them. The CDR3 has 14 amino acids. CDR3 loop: CASSPGTFYEKLFF. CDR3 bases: TGCGCCAGCAGCCCCGGGACATTTTATGAAAAACTGTTTTTT.

The DNA of the CDR3 is TGTGCCAGCAGCTTAGTTTGGACAGGGGACAATCAGCCCCAGCATTTT. Amino acids: CASSLVWTGDNQPQHF. The chain employs TRBV7-2 and TRBJ1-5; 9 bases align to TRBD1. The CDR3 runs to 16 residues. Germline-derived CDR1 and CDR2 are SGHTA and FQGNSA. The trim removed 1 base at V and 3 bases at J, leaving 4 bases unmatched.

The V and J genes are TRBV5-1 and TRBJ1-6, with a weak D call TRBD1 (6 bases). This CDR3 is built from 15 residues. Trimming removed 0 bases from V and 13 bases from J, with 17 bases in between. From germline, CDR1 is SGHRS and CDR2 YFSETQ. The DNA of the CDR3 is TGCGCCAGCAGCTTGGGGGCAGGGGTGGTATGGCCCCTCCACTTT. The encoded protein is CASSLGAGVVWPLHF. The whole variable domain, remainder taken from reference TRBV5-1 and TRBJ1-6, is KAGVTQTPRYLIKTRGQQVTLSCSPISGHRSVSWYQQTPGQGLQFLFEYFSETQRNKGNFPGRFSGRQFSNSRSEMNVSTLELGDSALYLCASSLGAGVVWPLHFGNGTRLTVT.

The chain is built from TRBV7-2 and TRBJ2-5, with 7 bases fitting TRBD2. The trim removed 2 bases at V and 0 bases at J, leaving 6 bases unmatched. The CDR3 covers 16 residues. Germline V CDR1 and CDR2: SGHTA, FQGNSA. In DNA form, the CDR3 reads TGTGCCAGCAGCTTATATTTGGGGGGGTACCAAGAGACCCAGTACTTC. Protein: CASSLYLGGYQETQYF.

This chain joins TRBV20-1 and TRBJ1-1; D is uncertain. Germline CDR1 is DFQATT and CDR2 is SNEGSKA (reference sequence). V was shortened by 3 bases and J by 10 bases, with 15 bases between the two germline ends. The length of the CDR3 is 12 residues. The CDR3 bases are TGCAGTGCTAGTACGGGATTCGGAGGAGCTTTCTTT. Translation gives CSASTGFGGAFF.

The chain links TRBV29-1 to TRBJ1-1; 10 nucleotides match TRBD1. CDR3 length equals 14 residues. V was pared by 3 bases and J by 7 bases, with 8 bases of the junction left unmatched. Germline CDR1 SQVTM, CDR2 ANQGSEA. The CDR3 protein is CSVETGGVRGEAFF. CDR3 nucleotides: TGCAGCGTTGAGACAGGGGGCGTAAGAGGTGAAGCTTTCTTT. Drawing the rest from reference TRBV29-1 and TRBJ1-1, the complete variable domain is SAVISQKPSRDICQRGTSLTIQCQVDSQVTMMFWYRQQPGQSLTLIATANQGSEATYESGFVIDKFPISRPNLTFSTLTVSNMSPEDSSIYLCSVETGGVRGEAFFGQGTRLTVV.

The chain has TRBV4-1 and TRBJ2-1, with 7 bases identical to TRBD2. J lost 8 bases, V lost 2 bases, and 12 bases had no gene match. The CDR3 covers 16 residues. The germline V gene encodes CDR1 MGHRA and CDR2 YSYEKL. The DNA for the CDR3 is TGCGCCAGCAGCCAATCCGCGGGAGTGGGTTTGGATGAGCAGTTCTTC. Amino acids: CASSQSAGVGLDEQFF.

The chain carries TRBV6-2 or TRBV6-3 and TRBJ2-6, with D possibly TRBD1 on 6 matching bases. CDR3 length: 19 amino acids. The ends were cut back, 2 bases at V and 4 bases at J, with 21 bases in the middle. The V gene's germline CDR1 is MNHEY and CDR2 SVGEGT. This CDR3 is CASSYGQTYLFSGANVLTF. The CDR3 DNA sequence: TGTGCCAGCAGTTACGGACAGACCTACCTTTTCTCCGGGGCCAACGTCCTGACTTTC.